Listed below are T cell receptor beta chains from one sample, sequenced in a study of blood T cell repertoires in COVID-19. Clones were read by immunoSEQ multiplex PCR, and TCRdb kept only the in-frame ones, dropping some. The sample shows 85,000 to 95,000 clones, around 88% of them seen only once. Source material: peripheral blood. These receptors were taken from a woman over 75 with acute or convalescent COVID-19. The CDR3 runs from the conserved cysteine through the conserved F or W. A D gene is named only where the DNA matches it firmly. Size is omitted from some rows. Given values are once, few, many or a class for expanded clones.

few TRBJ2-3 NA TRBV2 TGTGCCAGCAGGCTGAGGAGCACAGATACGCAGTATTTT CASRLRSTDTQYF
NA TRBJ1-2 TRBD1 TRBV11-3 TGTGCCAGCAGCTTAGGAGGGACAGGCTATGGCTACACCTTC CASSLGGTGYGYTF
NA TRBJ1-2 NA TRBV6-5 TGTGCCAGCAGTTACTCGACGCGGATAGGAGGCTACACCTTC CASSYSTRIGGYTF
NA TRBJ2-2 NA TRBV3-1/TRBV3-2 TGTGCCAGCAGCCAATGGGGCGGAACCGGGGAGCTGTTTTTT CASSQWGGTGELFF
NA TRBJ1-6 NA TRBV28 TGTGCCAGCAGCGGTACAGGTAGGAAATCACCCCTCCACTTT CASSGTGRKSPLHF
NA TRBJ2-3 NA TRBV5-4 TGTGCCAGCAGCTTTCCCCGGGATGACGATACGCAGTATTTT CASSFPRDDDTQYF
NA TRBJ1-1 NA TRBV6-5 TGTGCCAGCAGATTTCAGGGGAGCACTGAAGCTTTCTTT CASRFQGSTEAFF
NA TRBJ1-5 NA TRBV5-1 TGCGCCAGCAGCTTGGTAGGGAGTCAGCCCCAGCATTTT CASSLVGSQPQHF
NA TRBJ1-6 TRBD1 TRBV7-9 TGTGCCAGCAGCTCCCACAGCGCAGGGGGAAATTCACCCCTCCACTTT CASSSHSAGGNSPLHF
NA TRBJ1-1 TRBD1 TRBV3-1/TRBV3-2 TGTGCCAGCAGCCAGTATGGAGGGACAGCGAACACTGAAGCTTTCTTT CASSQYGGTANTEAFF
NA TRBJ2-1 NA TRBV24-1 TGTGCCACCAGTGATCGGGAAGGGTACAATGAGCAGTTCTTC CATSDREGYNEQFF
NA TRBJ2-7 TRBD2 TRBV6-6 TGTGCCAGCAGAATGACTAGCGGAGGCGAGCAGTACTTC CASRMTSGGEQYF
NA TRBJ1-4 NA TRBV7-2 TGTGCCAGCAGCACCCGACAGGCGCTTAATGAAAAACTGTTTTTT CASSTRQALNEKLFF
NA TRBJ1-4 TRBD1 TRBV4-2 TGTGCCAGCAGCCTAGGACAGGGGGCAAACCTTAATGAAAAACTGTTTTTT CASSLGQGANLNEKLFF
NA TRBJ2-7 TRBD1 TRBV6-7 TGTGCCAGCAGTTACAAAACCGTGGACAGGGGTCGTTTCTACGAGCAGTACTTC CASSYKTVDRGRFYEQYF
few TRBJ1-4 TRBD1 TRBV25-1 TGTGCCAGCAAGGGACAGGATATTGGAAAACTGTTTTTT CASKGQDIGKLFF
NA TRBJ1-6 NA TRBV5-6 TGTGCCAGCAGCTTCGCAGACAGCTCCTATAATTCACCCCTCCACTTT CASSFADSSYNSPLHF
NA TRBJ2-1 TRBD1 TRBV14 TGTGCCAGCAGCCACCAGGGGGCGCGGGAGCAGTTCTTC CASSHQGAREQFF
NA TRBJ1-4 TRBD1 TRBV12-3/TRBV12-4 TGTGCCAGCAGTTACAGGGGGGGTGAAAAACTGTTTTTT CASSYRGGEKLFF
few TRBJ1-2 NA TRBV7-9 TGTGCCAGCAGCAACAGGGAAATTGGCTACACCTTC CASSNREIGYTF
NA TRBJ2-7 NA TRBV9 TGTGCCAGCAGCGTAGAATCCTCTAGTTCCTACGAGCAGTACTTC CASSVESSSSYEQYF
NA TRBJ1-5 NA TRBV18 TGTGCCAGCTCACCGGCTTTCCCAAATCAGCCCCAGCATTTT CASSPAFPNQPQHF
few TRBJ1-5 NA TRBV12-3/TRBV12-4 TGTGCCAGGGGCGCATGGTATCAGCCCCAGCATTTT CARGAWYQPQHF
NA TRBJ2-5 NA TRBV5-4 TGTGCCAGCAGCCCTCGGTGGGCTCAAGAGACCCAGTACTTC CASSPRWAQETQYF
NA TRBJ2-1 NA TRBV5-1 TGCGCCAGCAGCTTCGGAGGGCGGTCCAATGAGCAGTTCTTC CASSFGGRSNEQFF
NA TRBJ2-7 NA TRBV6-6 TGTGCCAGCCGAACCCCACAGGGTACCTACGAGCAGTACTTC CASRTPQGTYEQYF
NA TRBJ1-3 NA TRBV6-5 TGTGCCAGCAGTTACTCGAGCCAGGGGAGAAACACCATATATTTT CASSYSSQGRNTIYF
NA TRBJ1-2 NA TRBV24-1 TGTGCCACCAGTGGGGACTACTACGGTGGCTACACCTTC CATSGDYYGGYTF
NA TRBJ1-4 TRBD1 TRBV5-1 TGCGCCAGCTCGGGGACAGCCTCGACGAAACTGTTTTTT CASSGTASTKLFF
NA TRBJ2-7 NA TRBV15 TGTGCCACCAGCAGAGATCAACTGGTCGACGAGCAGTACTTC CATSRDQLVDEQYF
many TRBJ2-1 TRBD2 TRBV7-8 TGTGCCAGCAGCTTAGAAGCGGGGGGGACCTACAATGAGCAGTTCTTC CASSLEAGGTYNEQFF
NA TRBJ2-7 NA TRBV3-1/TRBV3-2 TGTGCCAGCAGCCAAGAAGGGGGGGTCGGTGAGCAGTACTTC CASSQEGGVGEQYF
NA TRBJ1-5 NA TRBV7-9 TGTGCCAGCAGCTTAGAACAGGGCCAAAATCAGCCCCAGCATTTT CASSLEQGQNQPQHF
NA TRBJ1-5 NA TRBV7-8 TGTGCCAGCAGCTTAGGGCAGGGCAATCAGCCCCAGCATTTT CASSLGQGNQPQHF
NA TRBJ2-1 TRBD2 TRBV7-7 TGTGCTAGCAGCTCCGAGGGGCTCAGCGGGGGGGTTGGTGAGCAGTTCTTC CASSSEGLSGGVGEQFF
NA TRBJ2-1 NA TRBV11-3 TGTGCCAGCAGCTTAAGGGCGGGGATCTACAATGAGCAGTTCTTC CASSLRAGIYNEQFF
NA TRBJ2-1 NA TRBV2 TGTGCCAGCAGTGAGGCAACAGCATACAATGAGCAGTTCTTC CASSEATAYNEQFF
NA TRBJ2-7 NA TRBV9 TGTGCCAGCAGCTCCCAGGGATACGAGCAGTACTTC CASSSQGYEQYF
NA TRBJ2-1 NA TRBV11-2 TGTGCCAGCAGCCCTGGGGGGACCAGATCCTACAATGAGCAGTTCTTC CASSPGGTRSYNEQFF
NA TRBJ2-3 TRBD2 TRBV7-8 TGTGCCAGCAGCTTAGGACTAGCGGGATACACAGATACGCAGTATTTT CASSLGLAGYTDTQYF
few TRBJ2-1 NA TRBV18 TGTGCCAGCTCCCTATCTAACTCCTACAATGAGCAGTTCTTC CASSLSNSYNEQFF
NA TRBJ2-1 TRBD2 TRBV18 TGTGCCAGCTCACGGGGACTAGCTTCTGATGAGCAGTTCTTC CASSRGLASDEQFF
few TRBJ1-1 TRBD1 TRBV4-2 TGTGCCAGCAGCCAAGGGGGACAGGAGGGAAGCACTGAAGCTTTCTTT CASSQGGQEGSTEAFF
once TRBJ1-1 NA TRBV11-2 TGTGCCAGCAGCTTAGAGGGGGGAAAGAACACTGAAGCTTTCTTT CASSLEGGKNTEAFF
NA TRBJ2-7 TRBD1 TRBV5-1 TGCGCCAGCAGCTACACCCCAGGGGGCCCCTACGAGCAGTACTTC CASSYTPGGPYEQYF
NA TRBJ1-4 NA TRBV7-9 TGTGCCAGCAGCTCCAGGGGATCTAATGAAAAACTGTTTTTT CASSSRGSNEKLFF
NA TRBJ2-5 TRBD1 TRBV27 TGTGCCAGCAGTAAGGCGGACAGGGAGACCCAGTACTTC CASSKADRETQYF
NA TRBJ2-2 NA TRBV19 TGTGCCAGTAGTATAGCCGCCCGTCGGGGAACACCGGGTGTGGAGCTGTTTTTT CASSIAARRGTPGVELFF
NA TRBJ2-5 NA TRBV4-1 TGCGCCAGCAGCCAAGACCTCCTAGCGGAGGGGGAAGAGACCCAGTACTTC CASSQDLLAEGEETQYF
NA TRBJ2-2 TRBD2 TRBV3-1/TRBV3-2 TGTGCCAGCAGCCAGGGGACTAGCTGGAACGGGGAGCTGTTTTTT CASSQGTSWNGELFF
NA TRBJ2-3 TRBD2 TRBV7-9 TGTGCCAGCAGCTCTAGCGGGAGCACAGATACGCAGTATTTT CASSSSGSTDTQYF